This T cell receptor beta chain was retrieved from a study of early T cells in non-severe SARS-CoV-2 infection. About the study: It was bulk RNA from unsorted whole blood that was sequenced, and the chains were unpaired.

TCRdb passed the 5' RACE reads through MiXCR, listing each CDR3 protein once. Of 25,000 to 30,000 distinct CDR3 sequences listed, around 4.4% are singletons. The CDR3 sequence is 14 residues long. Germline trimming cut 5 bases from V and 6 bases from J; bases unmatched to any gene: 7. Germline values: CDR1 SEHNR, CDR2 FQNEAQ (reference sequence). This TCR was sampled from an adult who was a healthcare worker with PCR-confirmed SARS-CoV-2 infection or an uninfected control (not recorded which). This rearrangement joins TRBV7-9 to TRBJ2-1; TRBD1 aligns across 7 bases. The sample taken for sequencing was whole blood. The CDR3 DNA sequence: TGTGCCAGCAGCCTAGGGGGCATCAGCAATGAGCAGTTCTTC. This codes for CASSLGGISNEQFF.